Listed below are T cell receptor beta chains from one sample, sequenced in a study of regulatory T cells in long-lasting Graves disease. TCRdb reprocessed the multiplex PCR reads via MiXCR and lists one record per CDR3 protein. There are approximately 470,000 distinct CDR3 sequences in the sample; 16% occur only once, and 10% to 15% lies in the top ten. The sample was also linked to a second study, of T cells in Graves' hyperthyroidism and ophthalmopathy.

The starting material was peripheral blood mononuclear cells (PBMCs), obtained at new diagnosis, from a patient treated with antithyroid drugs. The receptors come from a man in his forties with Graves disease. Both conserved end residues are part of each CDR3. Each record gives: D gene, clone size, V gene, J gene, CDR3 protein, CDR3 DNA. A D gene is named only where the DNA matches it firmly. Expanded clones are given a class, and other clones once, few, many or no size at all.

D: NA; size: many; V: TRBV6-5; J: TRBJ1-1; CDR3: CASSYSKRMNTEAFF; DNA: TGTGCCAGCAGTTACTCGAAGAGGATGAACACTGAAGCTTTCTTT
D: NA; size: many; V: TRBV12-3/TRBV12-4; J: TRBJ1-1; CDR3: CASSFEGVPLNTEAFF; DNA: TGTGCCAGCAGTTTCGAAGGGGTTCCACTGAACACTGAAGCTTTCTTT
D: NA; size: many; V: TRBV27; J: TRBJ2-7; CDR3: CASSWGTDYEQYF; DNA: TGTGCCAGCAGCTGGGGGACTGATTACGAGCAGTACTTC
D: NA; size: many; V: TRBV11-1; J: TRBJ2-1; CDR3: CASSLVKGNEQFF; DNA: TGTGCCAGCAGCTTAGTCAAGGGGAATGAGCAGTTCTTC
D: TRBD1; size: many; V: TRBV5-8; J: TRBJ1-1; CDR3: CASSLELGQNVAFF; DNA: TGTGCCAGCAGCTTGGAGTTGGGACAGAACGTCGCTTTCTTT
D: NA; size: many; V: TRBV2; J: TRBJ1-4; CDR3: CASSDPPRVNEKLFF; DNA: TGTGCCAGCAGTGATCCCCCGAGGGTTAATGAAAAACTGTTTTTT
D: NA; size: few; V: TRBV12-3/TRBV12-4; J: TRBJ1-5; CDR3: CASSSPGTRGNQPQHF; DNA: TGTGCCAGCAGCAGCCCTGGGACAAGGGGCAATCAGCCCCAGCATTTT
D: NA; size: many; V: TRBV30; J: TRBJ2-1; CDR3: CAWSKGGNEQFF; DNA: TGTGCCTGGAGTAAGGGGGGCAATGAGCAGTTCTTC
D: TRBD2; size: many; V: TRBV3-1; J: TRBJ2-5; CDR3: CASSPGLVETQYF; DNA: TGTGCCAGCAGCCCTGGACTAGTCGAGACCCAGTACTTC
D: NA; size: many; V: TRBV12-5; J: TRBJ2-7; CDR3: CASGLDGEATGYEQYF; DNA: TGTGCTAGTGGTTTGGACGGGGAGGCGACGGGCTACGAGCAGTACTTC
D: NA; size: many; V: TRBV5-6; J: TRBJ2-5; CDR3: CASSAGGQETQYF; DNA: TGTGCCAGCAGCGCCGGGGGTCAAGAGACCCAGTACTTC
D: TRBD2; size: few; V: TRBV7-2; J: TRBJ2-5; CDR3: CASSFQRGSGTQYF; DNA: TGTGCCAGCAGCTTCCAGCGGGGGTCCGGGACCCAGTACTTC
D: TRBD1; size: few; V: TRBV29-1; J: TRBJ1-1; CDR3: CSVAGGLVTEAFF; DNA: TGCAGCGTTGCAGGGGGCTTGGTCACTGAAGCTTTCTTT
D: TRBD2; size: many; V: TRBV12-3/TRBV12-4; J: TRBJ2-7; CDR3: CASSPWGGSDEQYF; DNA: TGTGCCAGCAGCCCCTGGGGAGGGAGCGACGAGCAGTACTTC
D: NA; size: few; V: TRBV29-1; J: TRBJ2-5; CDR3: CSVEVGGGAQYF; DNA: TGCAGCGTTGAAGTGGGTGGAGGGGCCCAGTACTTC
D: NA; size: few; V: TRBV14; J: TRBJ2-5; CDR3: CASSQGWGGAYQETQYF; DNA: TGTGCCAGCAGCCAAGGATGGGGCGGAGCGTACCAAGAGACCCAGTACTTC
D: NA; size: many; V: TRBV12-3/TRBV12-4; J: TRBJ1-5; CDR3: CASSFEGDQPQHF; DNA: TGTGCCAGCAGTTTTGAGGGGGATCAGCCCCAGCATTTT
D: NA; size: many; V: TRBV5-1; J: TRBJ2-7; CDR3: CASSLVANEQYF; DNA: TGTGCCAGCAGCTTGGTAGCAAACGAGCAGTACTTC
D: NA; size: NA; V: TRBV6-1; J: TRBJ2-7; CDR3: CATREVGSGNYEQYF; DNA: TGTGCCACCCGAGAAGTAGGTAGCGGAAATTACGAGCAGTACTTC
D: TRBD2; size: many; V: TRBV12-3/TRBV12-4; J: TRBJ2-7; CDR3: CASSLAGTGSYEQYF; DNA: TGTGCCAGCAGCTTAGCGGGAACCGGCTCCTACGAGCAGTACTTC
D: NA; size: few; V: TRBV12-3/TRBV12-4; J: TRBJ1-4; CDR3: CASSRANVNEKLFF; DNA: TGTGCCAGCAGTCGGGCCAACGTTAATGAAAAACTGTTTTTT
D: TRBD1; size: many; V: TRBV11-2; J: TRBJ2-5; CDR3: CASSSTLGQGRETQYF; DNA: TGTGCCAGCAGCTCGACGTTGGGACAGGGTAGGGAGACCCAGTACTTC
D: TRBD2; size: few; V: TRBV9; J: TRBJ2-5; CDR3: CAGSTSGRAQETQYF; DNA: TGTGCCGGCAGCACCAGCGGGAGGGCCCAAGAGACCCAGTACTTC
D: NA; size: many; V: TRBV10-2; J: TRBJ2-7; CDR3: CASSNGLEQYF; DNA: TGCGCCAGCAGTAACGGACTAGAGCAGTACTTC
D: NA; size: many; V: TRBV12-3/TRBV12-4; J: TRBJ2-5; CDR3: CASSPSSQETQYF; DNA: TGTGCCAGCTCACCATCTAGCCAAGAGACCCAGTACTTC
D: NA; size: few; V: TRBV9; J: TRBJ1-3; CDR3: CASSERQQTSGNTIYF; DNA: TGTGCCAGCAGCGAGAGACAGCAAACCTCTGGAAACACCATATATTTT
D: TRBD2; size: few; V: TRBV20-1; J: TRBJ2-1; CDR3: CSASLAGKRYEQFF; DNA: TGCAGTGCTTCACTAGCGGGCAAGCGGTATGAGCAGTTCTTC
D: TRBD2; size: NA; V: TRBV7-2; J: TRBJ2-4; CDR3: CASSLTASGRAANIQYF; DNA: TGTGCCAGCAGCTTGACGGCTAGCGGGAGGGCCGCAAACATTCAGTACTTC
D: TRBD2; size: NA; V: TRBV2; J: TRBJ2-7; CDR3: CASRASGRMGYEQYF; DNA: TGTGCCAGCAGAGCTAGCGGGAGGATGGGCTACGAGCAGTACTTC